What follows are 17 T cell receptor beta chains derived from one specimen sequenced in a study of cytomegalovirus exposure and HLA in healthy donors. The PCR had 60 Vbeta and 13 Jbeta primers. Sequencing was performed with immunoSEQ multiplex PCR; in TCRdb, only in-frame clones are kept and a portion is missing. The repertoire includes about 190,000 clones, about 77% of them detected once, and more than 4.5% sits in the top ten. Sequences were obtained from PBMCs. All receptors come from a man aged 25-40 years in good health and CMV-seropositive.

The V and J genes are TRBV14 and TRBJ1-4; 7 bases are a match to TRBD1. The CDR3 runs to 13 residues. V lost 8 bases, J lost 7 bases, and 7 bases stayed unmatched. Germline CDR1 is SGHDN and CDR2 is FVKESK. The CDR3 region is CASGRGTAEKLFF. CDR3 nucleotides: TGTGCCAGCGGAAGGGGGACAGCTGAAAAACTGTTTTTT.

This chain uses TRBV1 with TRBJ1-2; the table assigns TRBD1, which was not confirmed against the DNA. TRBV1 is classified as a pseudogene. CDR3 length: 18 residues. DNA of the CDR3: TGCACCAGCAGCCAAGATCCCCTGAAGGGACAAACTAACTATGGCTACACCTTC. Protein: CTSSQDPLKGQTNYGYTF.

This chain joins TRBV5-1 and TRBJ2-7; D uncertain. With 0 bases removed from V and 4 bases from J, the gap between germline ends came to 14 bases. Germline CDR1 is SGHRS and CDR2 is YFSETQ. This CDR3 spans 15 amino acids. As DNA, the CDR3 is TGCGCCAGCAGCTTGGGAGGCAGTGCCGGTTACGAGCAGTACTTC. This encodes CASSLGGSAGYEQYF.

The chain joins TRBV5-1 to TRBJ2-7; 10 positions match TRBD2. The CDR3 consists of 14 residues. The V segment lost 4 bases and the J segment 0 bases; nucleotides outside the gene matches: 1. Germline loops: CDR1 SGHRS, CDR2 YFSETQ. The CDR3 DNA reads TGCGCCAGCAGCGAGCGGGAGGGCTCCTACGAGCAGTACTTC. This translates into CASSEREGSYEQYF.

This chain uses TRBV4-1 with TRBJ2-7; 8 bases agree with TRBD1. This CDR3 has 17 residues. V trimming: 1 base; J trimming: 4 bases; junction bases outside the gene matches: 12. The germline gives CDR1 MGHRA, CDR2 YSYEKL. The CDR3 spells CASSQGAGGASRYEQYF. CDR3 DNA sequence: TGCGCCAGCAGCCAAGGAGCAGGGGGCGCGTCTCGGTACGAGCAGTACTTC.

The V call is TRBV27, the J call TRBJ2-1, with D maybe TRBD2 (5 bases). Germline loops: CDR1 MNHEY, CDR2 SMNVEV (reference sequence). The CDR3 covers 14 residues. V lost 5 bases to trimming and J lost 0 bases, with 8 bases between them. The CDR3 protein is CASSVTSSYNEQFF. Written as DNA, the CDR3 is TGTGCCAGCAGTGTTACTAGCTCCTACAATGAGCAGTTCTTC.

The chain recombines TRBV7-9 with TRBJ2-1, with TRBD2 identical over 13 bases. Germline V lookup: CDR1 SEHNR, CDR2 FQNEAQ (reference sequence). The CDR3 is made up of 14 amino acids. With V trimmed by 5 bases and J by 9 bases, 4 bases remained unmatched. The CDR3: CASSRLAGGAEQFF. The CDR3 bases are TGTGCCAGCAGCCGACTAGCGGGAGGTGCTGAGCAGTTCTTC.

On this clone itself: Germline is not matched at one junction end, which may reflect a read error. The chain links TRBV7-9 to TRBJ2-3; 8 nucleotides match TRBD2. CDR3 length: 15 residues. Germline-derived CDR1 and CDR2 are SEHNR and FQNEAQ (reference sequence). CDR3 nucleotide sequence: TGTTCCAGCAGCTTATTGGCGGGAGGTGGAGATACGCAGTATTTT. This gives the protein CSSSLLAGGGDTQYF.

The gene calls are TRBV4-3 and TRBJ2-1; D is possibly TRBD1 (6 bases). The V gene lost 4 bases and the J gene lost 7 bases, with 20 bases spanning the gap. Germline CDR1 reads LGHNA; CDR2 reads YSLEER. The CDR3 has 16 amino acids. The CDR3 reads CASSLHAQGTRNEQFF. The CDR3 DNA is TGCGCCAGCAGCCTCCACGCACAGGGTACGCGGAATGAGCAGTTCTTC.

The chain couples TRBV7-9 to TRBJ1-1; the D is unclear. V dropped 2 bases and J dropped 6 bases, with 4 bases sitting between them. There are 11 residues in the CDR3. Per the germline V gene, CDR1 is SEHNR and CDR2 is FQNEAQ (reference sequence). CDR3 region: CASSLNSEAFF. The CDR3 bases are TGTGCCAGCAGCTTAAACTCTGAAGCTTTCTTT. The full variable domain, its missing parts supplied by reference TRBV7-9 and TRBJ1-1, is DTGVSQNPRHKITKRGQNVTFRCDPISEHNRLYWYRQTLGQGPEFLTYFQNEAQLEKSRLLSDRFSAERPKGSFSTLEIQRTEQGDSAMYLCASSLNSEAFFGQGTRLTVV.

The J gene is TRBJ1-1, the V gene TRBV5-6, with a possible D match to TRBD1 (5 bases). CDR1 and CDR2 (germline): SGHDT, YYEEEE. The CDR3 contains 15 residues. The V end was cut by 0 bases, the J end by 1 base, with 10 bases between. CDR3 coding DNA: TGTGCCAGCAGCTTGGCCCCGACAGAGAACACTGAAGCTTTCTTT. Encoded protein: CASSLAPTENTEAFF.

The table lists this clone with a count of one. The chain carries TRBV5-1 and TRBJ2-4; 11 bases are a match to TRBD2. The CDR3 extends over 14 amino acids. After removal of 4 bases from V and 9 bases from J, the junction contained 6 bases not matched to a gene. CDR1 is SGHRS, CDR2 YFSETQ, per germline. The CDR3 nucleotides read TGCGCCAGCAGCCCATCTAGCGGGGGGCCCATTCAGTACTTC. Translated: CASSPSSGGPIQYF.

This rearrangement joins TRBV19 to TRBJ2-5, with 9 bases that match TRBD2. CDR3 length: 17 amino acids. J gave up 0 bases and V 5 bases, and 10 bases lay outside the gene matches. CDR1 LNHDA and CDR2 SQIVND come from the germline V gene (reference sequence). The CDR3 DNA sequence: TGTGCCAGTAGTCCCCCAAGCGGGGGGACCCACCAAGAGACCCAGTACTTC. Its translation is CASSPPSGGTHQETQYF.

This chain links TRBV5-1 with TRBJ1-4, with 9 bases identical to TRBD1. The CDR3 extends over 16 amino acids. V shed 3 bases and J 4 bases; nucleotides not matched to a gene: 7. Germline assignment: CDR1 SGHRS and CDR2 YFSETQ. The CDR3 protein is CASSYTVTGGNEKLFF. Written as DNA, the CDR3 is TGCGCCAGCAGCTATACGGTGACAGGGGGTAATGAAAAACTGTTTTTT.

As to this clone: At one end, the junction sequence differs from germline, possibly due to a read error. The V gene is TRBV4-3, the J gene TRBJ1-1; 8 bases are a match to TRBD1. Per germline, CDR1 LGHNA and CDR2 YSLEER. The CDR3 is 15 residues long. Here the CDR3 DNA reads TGCGCCAGCAGCCAAGAGACAGGGGTGAAGACTGAAGCTTTCTTT. Protein: CASSQETGVKTEAFF.

The chain joins TRBV6-5 to TRBJ2-3, with D possibly TRBD1 on 6 matching bases. From germline, CDR1 is MNHEY and CDR2 SVGAGI. Trimming took 5 bases from V and 0 from J, leaving 12 bases between them. The length of the CDR3 is 15 residues. The CDR3 nucleotides read TGTGCCAGCAGTCTACAGGGCTTTAGCACAGATACGCAGTATTTT. This gives the protein CASSLQGFSTDTQYF.

The chain's CDR3 is CASSSSGAFYEQYF. CDR3 DNA sequence: TGTGCCAGCAGTTCTAGCGGGGCGTTCTACGAGCAGTACTTC. This chain connects TRBV6-1 to TRBJ2-7; 9 bases agree with TRBD2. V trimming: 5 bases; J trimming: 3 bases; junction bases outside the gene matches: 5. The CDR3 covers 14 residues. Germline values: CDR1 MNHNS, CDR2 SASEGT.